Following are 26 T cell receptor beta chains from one sample sequenced in a study of blood T cell repertoires in COVID-19. Sequencing was performed with immunoSEQ multiplex PCR; in TCRdb, only in-frame clones are kept and a portion is missing. The sample consists of some 300,000 clones, about nine tenths of them appearing once. The sequenced sample was PBMCs or T cells enriched from blood (not recorded which). These receptors were obtained from a woman aged 40 to 55 who had recovered from COVID-19.

CDR3 bases: TGTGCCAGCAGCTTAAGAGGGGGAAACTCCTACGAGCAGTACTTC. It specifies CASSLRGGNSYEQYF. The chain is built from TRBV7-2 and TRBJ2-7, with a weak D call TRBD1 (6 bases). V lost 2 bases and J lost 0, with 11 bases in between. The CDR3 totals 15 residues. Germline values: CDR1 SGHTA, CDR2 FQGNSA.

The CDR3 sequence is CASSRLASPAGELFF. CDR3 coding DNA: TGTGCCAGCAGCCGACTAGCCTCCCCTGCCGGGGAGCTGTTTTTT. This chain connects TRBV7-9 to TRBJ2-2, with 7 bases matching TRBD2. V lost 5 bases to trimming and J lost 6 bases; unmatched junction nucleotides: 9. The V gene's germline CDR1 is SEHNR and CDR2 FQNEAQ (reference sequence). This CDR3 is built from 15 residues.

This chain joins TRBV27 and TRBJ2-5; D gene unclear. The CDR3 is 14 amino acids. Trimming pared 7 bases from V and 7 bases from J, leaving 19 bases between. Germline loops: CDR1 MNHEY, CDR2 SMNVEV (reference sequence). CDR3 in amino acids: CASNEASEPGTQYF. In DNA, the CDR3 is TGTGCCAGCAACGAAGCCTCTGAACCAGGGACCCAGTACTTC.

This clone was observed once. The genes are TRBV19 and TRBJ1-1; no clear D. Trimming pared 7 bases from V and 0 bases from J, leaving 9 bases between. CDR1 is LNHDA and CDR2 is SQIVND in the germline V gene (reference sequence). CDR3 length: 13 residues. DNA of the CDR3: TGTGCCAGTAATTTACAAATGAACACTGAAGCTTTCTTT. Translating it yields CASNLQMNTEAFF.

The chain employs TRBV9 and TRBJ2-1; D is perhaps TRBD1 (7 bases). V lost 4 bases, J lost 2 bases, and 22 bases lay in between. The germline CDR1 and CDR2 sequences are SGDLS and YYNGEE. There are 18 residues in the CDR3. The DNA for the CDR3 is TGTGCCAGCAGCATGAGGGGGCTTTTACCGGGGGCCTACAATGAGCAGTTCTTC. Its protein is CASSMRGLLPGAYNEQFF.

This chain links TRBV25-1 with TRBJ1-2, with 9 bases aligning to TRBD1. Losses at the gene ends were 6 bases for V and 7 bases for J; bases not matched to a gene: 15. The CDR3 totals 16 residues. Germline CDR1 MGHDK, CDR2 SYGVNS. CDR3 nucleotide sequence: TGTGCCAGCAGCCCAGCCGCGGAACAGGGGGCAGGTGGCTACACCTTC. Residues: CASSPAAEQGAGGYTF.

This clone showed up just once. The gene calls are TRBV11-3 and TRBJ2-5; TRBD2 matches at 9 bases. The CDR3 totals 15 residues. Germline V lookup: CDR1 SGHNT, CDR2 YENEEA. Trimming took 5 bases from V and 5 from J; bases not matched to a gene: 9. CDR3: CASSLGVAGEETQYF. In DNA, the CDR3 is TGTGCCAGCAGCCTCGGGGTAGCGGGAGAGGAGACCCAGTACTTC.

The chain has TRBV29-1 and TRBJ1-1; 8 positions agree with TRBD1. Germline values: CDR1 SQVTM, CDR2 ANQGSEA. This CDR3 has 12 residues. V trimming: 3 bases; J trimming: 7 bases; junction bases outside the gene matches: 4. DNA for the CDR3: TGCAGCGTTGAGCCCGGACAGGGTGAAGCTTTCTTT. Translated: CSVEPGQGEAFF. Drawing the rest from reference TRBV29-1 and TRBJ1-1, the complete variable domain is SAVISQKPSRDICQRGTSLTIQCQVDSQVTMMFWYRQQPGQSLTLIATANQGSEATYESGFVIDKFPISRPNLTFSTLTVSNMSPEDSSIYLCSVEPGQGEAFFGQGTRLTVV.

The chain links TRBV9 to TRBJ1-2; possible D gene TRBD1, 5 bases. The CDR3 consists of 15 residues. Germline CDR1 and CDR2: SGDLS and YYNGEE. Trimming removed 4 bases at V and 3 bases at J, with 16 bases between. The CDR3, as DNA: TGTGCCAGCAGCAAAACCTTGACAGTGGACTATGGCTACACCTTC. It specifies CASSKTLTVDYGYTF.

The CDR3, as DNA: TGTGCCAGCAGCCCTGGACAGGGACGAGGCTACGAGCAGTACTTC. Translated: CASSPGQGRGYEQYF. The chain has TRBV3-1 (or the pseudogene TRBV3-2) and TRBJ2-7, with 8 bases matching TRBD1. V lost 4 bases to trimming and J lost 3 bases; unmatched junction nucleotides: 8. The CDR3 extends over 15 amino acids. Germline lookup yields CDR1 LGHDT and CDR2 YNNKEL (reference sequence).

The rearrangement uses TRBV5-1 and TRBJ2-5; D perhaps matches TRBD1 (5 bases). The CDR3 consists of 14 residues. V lost 6 bases to trimming and J lost 4 bases, with 16 bases between them. The germline V gene has CDR1 SGHRS and CDR2 YFSETQ. CDR3 sequence (DNA): TGCGCCAGCACTCTGGGGCAGGGAAGAGAGACCCAGTACTTC. It is translated as CASTLGQGRETQYF.

This clone was found once. CDR3 protein: CASSPWGRSGRALHEQFF. CDR3 nucleotide sequence: TGTGCCAGCAGCCCCTGGGGACGTAGCGGGAGGGCCCTCCATGAGCAGTTCTTC. This rearrangement joins TRBV7-6 to TRBJ2-1; 11 positions agree with TRBD2. V lost 5 bases, J lost 8 bases, and 17 bases stayed unmatched. The CDR3 runs 18 residues. Germline V lookup: CDR1 SGHVS, CDR2 FNYEAQ.

The chain joins TRBV4-2 to TRBJ2-1, with D possibly matching TRBD2 (6 bases). Trimming cost V 1 base and J 0 bases, with 10 bases left between them. CDR3 size: 16 residues. The germline gives CDR1 LGHNA, CDR2 YNFKEQ. The CDR3 sequence: CASSQVRGTSYNEQFF. CDR3 nucleotide sequence: TGTGCCAGCAGCCAAGTTCGCGGGACCTCCTACAATGAGCAGTTCTTC.

The V gene is TRBV19, the J gene TRBJ1-2, with no clear D. The germline CDR1 and CDR2 sequences are LNHDA and SQIVND (reference sequence). This CDR3 spans 12 amino acids. V was trimmed by 5 bases and J by 8 bases, leaving 12 bases between them. CDR3 DNA sequence: TGTGCCAGTAGTCTAAATACTGCCGGCTACACCTTC. Translation gives CASSLNTAGYTF.

V usage is TRBV5-6 and J usage is TRBJ2-7, with D tentatively TRBD2 (6 bases). Trimming removed 2 bases from V and 5 bases from J, with 11 bases in between. The germline gives CDR1 SGHDT, CDR2 YYEEEE. The CDR3 covers 13 residues. The CDR3 region is CASSFQEGHEQYF. For the CDR3, the DNA is TGTGCCAGCAGCTTCCAGGAGGGCCACGAGCAGTACTTC. The full variable domain, completed using reference TRBV5-6 and TRBJ2-7, is DAGVTQSPTHLIKTRGQQVTLRCSPKSGHDTVSWYQQALGQGPQFIFQYYEEEERQRGNFPDRFSGHQFPNYSSELNVNALLLGDSALYLCASSFQEGHEQYFGPGTRLTVT.

This clone appeared a single time. V gene TRBV7-9 combines with J gene TRBJ2-3; TRBD1 aligns across 8 bases. V dropped 5 bases and J dropped 6; count of bases not matched to a gene: 13. Germline CDR1 SEHNR, CDR2 FQNEAQ (reference sequence). This CDR3 is built from 16 residues. CDR3 DNA sequence: TGTGCCAGCAGCAACAACCGGGACAGGAGTTGGGATACGCAGTATTTT. It encodes CASSNNRDRSWDTQYF.

This chain joins TRBV6-6 and TRBJ1-2; D is unresolved. Germline V CDR1 and CDR2: MNHNY, SVGAGI (reference sequence). The CDR3 is 13 amino acids. Trimming took off 5 bases at V and 7 bases at J, with 14 bases between the two ends. The CDR3 bases are TGTGCCAGCAGTCCCCCCCTGGGAGGTGGCTACACCTTC. It is translated as CASSPPLGGGYTF.

This clone was detected once. V usage is TRBV13 and J usage is TRBJ2-5; TRBD1 aligns across 9 bases. This CDR3 is 15 amino acids long. Per germline, CDR1 PRHDT and CDR2 FYEKMQ (reference sequence). Germline trimming cut 2 bases from V and 1 base from J; bases unmatched to any gene: 2. As DNA, the CDR3 is TGTGCCAGCAGCTTATCGGGACAGGGCCAAGAGACCCAGTACTTC. Its translation is CASSLSGQGQETQYF.

The J gene is TRBJ1-2, the V gene TRBV18; D is perhaps TRBD1 (6 bases). Deletions cut 3 bases from V and 8 bases from J, with 22 bases between. Germline-derived CDR1 and CDR2 are KGHSH and LQKENI. There are 16 residues in the CDR3. In DNA form, the CDR3 reads TGTGCCAGCTCACCCCCCGCGAGGGGGATATCAGGCGGCTACACCTTC. Protein sequence: CASSPPARGISGGYTF.

The genes are TRBV14 and TRBJ1-6; possibly TRBD1 for D (5 bases). Deletions cut 3 bases from V and 11 bases from J, with 20 bases between. The germline CDR1 and CDR2 sequences are SGHDN and FVKESK. The CDR3 sequence is 16 residues long. CDR3 sequence: CASSHRGSGGFAPLHF. The DNA for the CDR3 is TGTGCCAGCAGCCACCGAGGGTCCGGGGGATTTGCACCCCTCCACTTT.

Concerning this clone itself: Other DNA sequences from this sample encode an identical CDR3 as well. V is TRBV7-2 and J is TRBJ1-5, with TRBD1 matching over 10 bases. V lost 5 bases to trimming and J lost 1 base; unmatched junction nucleotides: 2. The germline CDR1 and CDR2 sequences are SGHTA and FQGNSA. This CDR3 is 15 amino acids long. In DNA form, the CDR3 reads TGTGCCAGCAGCCGGACAGGGGGAAGCAATCAGCCCCAGCATTTT. This codes for CASSRTGGSNQPQHF.

The chain carries TRBV28 and TRBJ1-1; TRBD1 agrees at 7 bases. Germline CDR1 reads MDHEN; CDR2 reads SYDVKM. V was pared by 4 bases and J by 1 base, with 6 bases of the junction left unmatched. The CDR3 is 15 amino acids. CDR3 nucleotide sequence: TGTGCCAGCAGTTCGCGGACAGGCCCGAACACTGAAGCTTTCTTT. The encoded protein is CASSSRTGPNTEAFF.

J is TRBJ1-1 and V is TRBV2; D gene ambiguous. CDR3 length: 14 amino acids. Germline V lookup: CDR1 SNHLY, CDR2 FYNNEI. Trimming pared 2 bases from V and 6 bases from J, leaving 13 bases between. The CDR3 region is CASSEFVGGAEAFF. CDR3 DNA: TGTGCCAGCAGTGAATTCGTGGGCGGGGCTGAAGCTTTCTTT.

J is TRBJ2-1 and V is TRBV19, with TRBD2 matching 8 bases. V shed 3 bases and J 6 bases; nucleotides not matched to a gene: 1. The CDR3 runs 13 residues. Germline V gene lookup returns CDR1 LNHDA and CDR2 SQIVND (reference sequence). The CDR3 nucleotides are TGTGCCAGTAGTATCGGGAGGGCCAATGAGCAGTTCTTC. Translated: CASSIGRANEQFF.

The rearrangement joins TRBV28 to TRBJ2-1; 10 bases match TRBD2. Looked up from germline, CDR1 is MDHEN and CDR2 is SYDVKM. CDR3 size: 15 residues. V lost 8 bases, J lost 7 bases, and 11 bases stayed unmatched. The CDR3 DNA is TGTGCCAGCCGGGGAGCGGGGGGGCCGATGAATGAGCAGTTCTTC. Residues: CASRGAGGPMNEQFF.

The J gene is TRBJ2-1, the V gene TRBV11-2, with TRBD2 identical over 12 bases. Unmatched junction bases numbered 6, after V lost 1 base and J lost 8 bases. CDR1 is SGHAT, CDR2 FQNNGV, per germline. CDR3 size: 16 residues. The CDR3 DNA follows: TGTGCCAGCAGCTTAGCCCTAGCGGGAGGGTTCGATGAGCAGTTCTTC. Protein product: CASSLALAGGFDEQFF.